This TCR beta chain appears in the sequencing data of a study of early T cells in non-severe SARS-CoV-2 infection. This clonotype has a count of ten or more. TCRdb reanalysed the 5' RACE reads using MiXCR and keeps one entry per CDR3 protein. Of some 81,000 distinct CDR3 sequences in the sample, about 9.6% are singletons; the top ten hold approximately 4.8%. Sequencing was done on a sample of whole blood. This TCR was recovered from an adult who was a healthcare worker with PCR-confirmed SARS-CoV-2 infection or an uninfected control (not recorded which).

In nucleotides, the CDR3 is TGTGCCAGCAGCCCCGACGGCGGGCAAACCTACACCTTC. It yields the protein CASSPDGGQTYTF. This chain uses TRBV7-8 with TRBJ1-2; D unclear. The germline gives CDR1 SGHVS, CDR2 FQNEAQ. The CDR3 spans 13 residues. Trimming left V 5 bases short and J 10 bases short, with 17 bases between.